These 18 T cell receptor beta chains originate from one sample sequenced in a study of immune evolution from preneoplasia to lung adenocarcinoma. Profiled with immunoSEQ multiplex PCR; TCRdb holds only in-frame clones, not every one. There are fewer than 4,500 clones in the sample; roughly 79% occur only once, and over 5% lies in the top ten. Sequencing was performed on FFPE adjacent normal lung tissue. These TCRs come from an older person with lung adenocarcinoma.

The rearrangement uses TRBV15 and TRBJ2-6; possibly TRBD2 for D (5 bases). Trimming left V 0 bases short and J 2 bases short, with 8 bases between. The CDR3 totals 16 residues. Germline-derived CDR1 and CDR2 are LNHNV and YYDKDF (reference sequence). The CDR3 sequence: CATSREGVAGANVLTF. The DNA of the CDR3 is TGTGCCACCAGCAGAGAGGGAGTTGCTGGGGCCAACGTCCTGACTTTC.

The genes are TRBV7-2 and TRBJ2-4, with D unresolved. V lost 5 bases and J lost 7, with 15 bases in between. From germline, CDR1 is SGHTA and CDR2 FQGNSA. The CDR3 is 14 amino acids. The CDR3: CASSPRSGKNIQYF. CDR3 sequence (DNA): TGTGCCAGCAGCCCCCGGTCAGGCAAGAACATTCAGTACTTC.

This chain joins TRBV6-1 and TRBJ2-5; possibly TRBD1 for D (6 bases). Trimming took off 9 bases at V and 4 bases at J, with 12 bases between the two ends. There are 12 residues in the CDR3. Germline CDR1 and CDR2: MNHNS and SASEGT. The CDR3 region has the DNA TGTGCCAGTACTCGGACAGTAGAGACCCAGTACTTC. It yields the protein CASTRTVETQYF.

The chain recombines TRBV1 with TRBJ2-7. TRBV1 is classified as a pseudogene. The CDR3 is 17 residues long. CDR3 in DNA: TGCACCAGCACACGTCAACTTACTAGGGGCGCAATGGGCGAGCAGTACTTC. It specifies CTSTRQLTRGAMGEQYF.

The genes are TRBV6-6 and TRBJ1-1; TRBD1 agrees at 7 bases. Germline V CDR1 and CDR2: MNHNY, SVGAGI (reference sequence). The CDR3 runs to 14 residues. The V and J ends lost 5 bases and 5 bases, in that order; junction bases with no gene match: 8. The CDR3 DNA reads TGTGCCAGCAGTATAACAGGGGACCGGACTGAAGCTTTCTTT. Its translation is CASSITGDRTEAFF.

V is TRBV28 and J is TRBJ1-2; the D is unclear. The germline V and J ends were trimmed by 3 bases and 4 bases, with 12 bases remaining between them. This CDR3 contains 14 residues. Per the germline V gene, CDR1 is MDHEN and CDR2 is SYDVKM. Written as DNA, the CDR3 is TGTGCCAGCAGTTTGTGGGAAGCCGTCTATGGCTACACCTTC. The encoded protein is CASSLWEAVYGYTF.

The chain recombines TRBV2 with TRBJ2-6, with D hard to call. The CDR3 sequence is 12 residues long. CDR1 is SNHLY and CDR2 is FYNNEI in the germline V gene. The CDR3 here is CASGTGANVLTF. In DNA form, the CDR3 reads TGTGCGTCGGGTACCGGGGCCAACGTCCTGACTTTC.

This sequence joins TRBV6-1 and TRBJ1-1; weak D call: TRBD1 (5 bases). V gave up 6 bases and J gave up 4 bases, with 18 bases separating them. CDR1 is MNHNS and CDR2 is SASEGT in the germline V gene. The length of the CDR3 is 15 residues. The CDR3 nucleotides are TGTGCCAGCAGGATAGGGGACCCGGGTGGCACTGAAGCTTTCTTT. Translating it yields CASRIGDPGGTEAFF.

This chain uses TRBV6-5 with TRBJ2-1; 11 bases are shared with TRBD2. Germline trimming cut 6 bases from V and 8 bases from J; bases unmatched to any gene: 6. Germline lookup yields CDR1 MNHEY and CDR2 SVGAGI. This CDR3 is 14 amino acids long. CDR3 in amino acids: CASRTSGSRDEQFF. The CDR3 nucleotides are TGTGCCAGCAGAACTAGCGGGAGTAGAGATGAGCAGTTCTTC.

The CDR3 here is CASSGGPPDPETQYF. The CDR3, as DNA: TGTGCCAGCAGCGGGGGGCCACCAGACCCGGAGACCCAGTACTTC. This chain joins TRBV25-1 and TRBJ2-5, with D perhaps matching TRBD2 (7 bases). The germline V and J ends were trimmed by 6 bases and 5 bases, with 19 bases remaining between them. Germline V gives CDR1 MGHDK, CDR2 SYGVNS. The CDR3 extends over 15 amino acids.

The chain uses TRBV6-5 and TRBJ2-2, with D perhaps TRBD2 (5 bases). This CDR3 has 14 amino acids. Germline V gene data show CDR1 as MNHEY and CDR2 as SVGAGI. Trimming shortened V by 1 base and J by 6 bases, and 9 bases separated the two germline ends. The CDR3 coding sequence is TGTGCCAGCAGTTACTGGGCGGGCGCCGGGGAGCTGTTTTTT. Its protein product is CASSYWAGAGELFF.

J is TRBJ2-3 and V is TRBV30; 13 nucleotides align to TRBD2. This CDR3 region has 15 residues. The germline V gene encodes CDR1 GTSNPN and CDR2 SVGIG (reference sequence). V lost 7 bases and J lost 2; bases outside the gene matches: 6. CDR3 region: CASPGLAGNTDTQYF. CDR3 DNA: TGTGCCTCACCGGGACTAGCGGGGAACACAGATACGCAGTATTTT.

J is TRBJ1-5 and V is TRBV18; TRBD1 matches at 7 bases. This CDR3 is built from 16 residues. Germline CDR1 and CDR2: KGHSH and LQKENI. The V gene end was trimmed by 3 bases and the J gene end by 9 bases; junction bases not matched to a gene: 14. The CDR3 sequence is CASSPQAGGLGRPQHF. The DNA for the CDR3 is TGTGCCAGCTCACCCCAGGCAGGGGGGTTGGGACGGCCCCAGCATTTT.

The CDR3 DNA is TGTGCCAGCAGTCCAGGGGACGAGCAGTACTTC. Its protein product is CASSPGDEQYF. The rearrangement links TRBV2 to TRBJ2-7, with D tentatively TRBD1 (6 bases). The CDR3 length is 11 residues. V lost 5 bases and J 5 bases, leaving 7 bases between the germline ends. Germline V lookup: CDR1 SNHLY, CDR2 FYNNEI.

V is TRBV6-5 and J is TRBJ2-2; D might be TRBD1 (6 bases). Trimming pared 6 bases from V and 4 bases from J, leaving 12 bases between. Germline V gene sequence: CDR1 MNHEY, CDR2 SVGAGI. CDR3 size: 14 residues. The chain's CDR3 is CASRPRTVTGELFF. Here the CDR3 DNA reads TGTGCCAGCAGACCCAGGACAGTCACCGGGGAGCTGTTTTTT.

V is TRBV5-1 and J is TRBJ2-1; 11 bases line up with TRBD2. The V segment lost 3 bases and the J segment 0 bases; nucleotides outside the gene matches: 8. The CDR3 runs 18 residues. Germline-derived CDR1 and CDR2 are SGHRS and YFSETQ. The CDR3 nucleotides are TGCGCCAGCAGCTCAATAGCGGGAGGGCCGGGCTCCTACAATGAGCAGTTCTTC. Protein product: CASSSIAGGPGSYNEQFF.

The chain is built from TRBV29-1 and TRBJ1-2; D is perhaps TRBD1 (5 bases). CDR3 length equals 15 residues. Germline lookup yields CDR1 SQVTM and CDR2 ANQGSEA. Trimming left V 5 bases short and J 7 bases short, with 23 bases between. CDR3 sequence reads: CSVTRDFNPVGGYTF. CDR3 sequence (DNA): TGCAGCGTTACTCGGGACTTCAACCCTGTAGGTGGCTACACCTTC.

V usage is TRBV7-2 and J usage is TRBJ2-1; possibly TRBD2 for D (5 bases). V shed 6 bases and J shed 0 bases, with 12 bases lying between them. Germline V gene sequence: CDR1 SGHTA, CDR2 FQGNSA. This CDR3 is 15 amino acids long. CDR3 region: CASSSDSSSYNEQFF. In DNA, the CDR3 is TGTGCCAGCAGTTCGGACTCGAGCTCCTACAATGAGCAGTTCTTC.